Below are 32 T cell receptor beta chains sequenced from a single sample in a study of cytomegalovirus exposure and HLA in healthy donors. In the PCR, 60 Vbeta and 13 Jbeta primers were used. Clones were sequenced by immunoSEQ multiplex PCR, and TCRdb holds only the in-frame ones, with some missing. The sample includes approximately 190,000 clones, around four fifths seen only once; the top ten take 0.8%. The sequenced sample was PBMCs. The receptor source for this set is a young woman in good health and CMV-seronegative.

The V call is TRBV27, the J call TRBJ2-7, with D possibly matching TRBD2 (6 bases). The V end was cut by 5 bases, the J end by 0 bases, with 14 bases between. The CDR3 contains 15 residues. Looked up from germline, CDR1 is MNHEY and CDR2 is SMNVEV (reference sequence). CDR3 region: CASSLLPGVSYEQYF. Here the CDR3 DNA reads TGTGCCAGCAGTCTGCTACCGGGAGTCTCCTACGAGCAGTACTTC.

This clone was picked up a small number of times. The chain joins TRBV4-1 to TRBJ1-1; tentative D call: TRBD1 (5 bases). Trimming shortened V by 4 bases and J by 4 bases, and 13 bases separated the two germline ends. Germline-derived CDR1 and CDR2 are MGHRA and YSYEKL. This CDR3 comprises 14 residues. CDR3 sequence (DNA): TGCGCCAGCAGCCTTGACCGGGGGATCACTGAAGCTTTCTTT. It specifies CASSLDRGITEAFF.

This clone has more than one count but fewer than ten. V gene TRBV5-6 combines with J gene TRBJ1-2, with D possibly being TRBD1 (5 bases). The V gene's germline CDR1 is SGHDT and CDR2 YYEEEE. Trimming removed 0 bases at V and 6 bases at J, with 9 bases between. This CDR3 has 13 residues. The DNA of the CDR3 is TGTGCCAGCAGCTTGGGCGGGACCAATGGCTACACCTTC. Translating gives CASSLGGTNGYTF.

The CDR3 coding sequence is TGCAGTGCTAGAGTTTCGGATACGCAGTATTTT. This sequence encodes CSARVSDTQYF. This chain uses TRBV20-1 with TRBJ2-3; no firm D call. Germline V gives CDR1 DFQATT, CDR2 SNEGSKA (reference sequence). Trimming pared 1 base from V and 6 bases from J, leaving 5 bases between. The CDR3 runs to 11 residues.

Written as DNA, the CDR3 is TGCGCCAGCAGTGAGTCCATGCCCGGACAGAAAGGGGAGACCCAGTACTTC. Amino acids: CASSESMPGQKGETQYF. The chain combines TRBV10-1 with TRBJ2-5, with D perhaps matching TRBD1 (6 bases). This CDR3 contains 17 residues. Per germline, CDR1 WNHNN and CDR2 SYGVQD (reference sequence). Deletions cut 0 bases from V and 5 bases from J, with 19 bases between.

The chain carries TRBV9 and TRBJ2-3; TRBD2 matches at 10 bases. The V gene end was trimmed by 4 bases and the J gene end by 4 bases; junction bases not matched to a gene: 6. From germline, CDR1 is SGDLS and CDR2 YYNGEE. This CDR3 comprises 15 residues. In DNA form, the CDR3 reads TGTGCCAGCAGCCTAGCGGGAGTGGCCCCAGATACGCAGTATTTT. Translating it yields CASSLAGVAPDTQYF.

This clone was detected a few times. This chain joins TRBV27 and TRBJ1-1; 7 bases line up with TRBD1. Per the germline V gene, CDR1 is MNHEY and CDR2 is SMNVEV (reference sequence). V was pared by 5 bases and J by 4 bases, with 7 bases of the junction left unmatched. There are 14 residues in the CDR3. CDR3 in amino acids: CASSPGTVVTEAFF. DNA of the CDR3: TGTGCCAGCAGTCCGGGGACAGTTGTCACTGAAGCTTTCTTT.

The J gene is TRBJ1-1, the V gene TRBV6-5, with TRBD1 identical over 7 bases. In germline, CDR1 is MNHEY, CDR2 SVGAGI. The trim removed 7 bases at V and 1 base at J, leaving 3 bases unmatched. CDR3 length: 13 residues. The CDR3 loop reads CASNQGENTEAFF. The CDR3 DNA sequence: TGTGCCAGCAACCAGGGGGAGAACACTGAAGCTTTCTTT.

The chain couples TRBV11-2 to TRBJ2-7, with 8 positions matching TRBD1. Per germline, CDR1 SGHAT and CDR2 FQNNGV. The CDR3 sequence is 14 residues long. The junction had 7 bases not matched to a gene; V was cut back by 6 bases and J by 3 bases. The CDR3 DNA reads as TGTGCCAGCAGACGGACAGGGTACGGCTACGAGCAGTACTTC. It translates to CASRRTGYGYEQYF.

The rearrangement joins TRBV30 to TRBJ2-1, with TRBD2 matching over 7 bases. Germline V gene lookup returns CDR1 GTSNPN and CDR2 SVGIG (reference sequence). This CDR3 has 17 amino acids. J lost 9 bases, V lost 1 base, and 18 bases had no gene match. CDR3 in DNA: TGTGCCTGGAGTGGGGGGGGGAGGGGAAAATTGTTCTTTGAGCAGTTCTTC. Its protein product is CAWSGGGRGKLFFEQFF.

The chain uses TRBV23-1 and TRBJ2-1; 7 positions match TRBD2. TRBV23-1 is sorted into the ORF group, with uncertain function. The trim removed 0 bases at V and 2 bases at J, leaving 22 bases unmatched. This CDR3 has 22 residues. CDR3 sequence (DNA): TGCGCCAGCAGTCAATCATTGGAACGGGGGGAGGGAATCCCCAACCCCTACAATGAGCAGTTCTTC. As protein: CASSQSLERGEGIPNPYNEQFF.

This rearrangement joins TRBV25-1 to TRBJ2-3; TRBD2 matches at 13 bases. V lost 3 bases, J lost 2 bases, and 5 bases stayed unmatched. The CDR3 consists of 17 residues. CDR1 and CDR2 (germline): MGHDK, SYGVNS. The CDR3 here is CASSDAGLAGYTDTQYF. CDR3 coding DNA: TGTGCCAGCAGTGACGCGGGACTAGCGGGATACACAGATACGCAGTATTTT.

The chain combines TRBV27 with TRBJ2-2, with TRBD2 matching over 9 bases. The CDR3 loop spans 16 amino acids. The V segment lost 3 bases and the J segment 4 bases; nucleotides outside the gene matches: 6. The germline CDR1 and CDR2 sequences are MNHEY and SMNVEV (reference sequence). The CDR3 reads CASSFLAGEGTGELFF. CDR3 coding DNA: TGTGCCAGCAGTTTCTTAGCGGGGGAGGGCACCGGGGAGCTGTTTTTT.

The V call is TRBV19, the J call TRBJ2-1; D is possibly TRBD1 (6 bases). Trimming cost V 6 bases and J 3 bases, with 21 bases left between them. This CDR3 comprises 17 residues. From germline, CDR1 is LNHDA and CDR2 SQIVND (reference sequence). CDR3 bases: TGTGCCAGTAGGATGGTATGGTCAGGGGCGGGCTACAATGAGCAGTTCTTC. It specifies CASRMVWSGAGYNEQFF.

The sample holds a few counts of this clone. The gene calls are TRBV27 and TRBJ2-7; weak D call: TRBD2 (6 bases). The CDR3 is made up of 14 amino acids. Germline CDR1 is MNHEY and CDR2 is SMNVEV (reference sequence). V was shortened by 5 bases and J by 1 base, with 12 bases between the two germline ends. The CDR3 region is CASSARLESYEQYF. CDR3 sequence (DNA): TGTGCCAGCAGTGCCCGACTAGAATCCTACGAGCAGTACTTC.

The rearrangement uses TRBV6-1 and TRBJ2-1; perhaps TRBD2 as D (5 bases). Germline-derived CDR1 and CDR2 are MNHNS and SASEGT. With 8 bases removed from V and 4 bases from J, the gap between germline ends came to 6 bases. The CDR3 runs 11 residues. The CDR3 region has the DNA TGTGCCAGCCGGGGATACAATGAGCAGTTCTTC. Translation: CASRGYNEQFF.

This rearrangement joins TRBV7-9 to TRBJ1-1, with D perhaps matching TRBD1 (5 bases). V lost 2 bases, J lost 1 base, and 8 bases lay in between. The CDR3 runs 14 residues. Germline CDR1 is SEHNR and CDR2 is FQNEAQ (reference sequence). The CDR3 is CASSLPTENTEAFF. The DNA for the CDR3 is TGTGCCAGCAGCTTACCGACAGAGAACACTGAAGCTTTCTTT. The full variable domain, its missing parts supplied by reference TRBV7-9 and TRBJ1-1, is DTGVSQNPRHKITKRGQNVTFRCDPISEHNRLYWYRQTLGQGPEFLTYFQNEAQLEKSRLLSDRFSAERPKGSFSTLEIQRTEQGDSAMYLCASSLPTENTEAFFGQGTRLTVV.

V usage is TRBV11-2 and J usage is TRBJ2-7, with 7 bases fitting TRBD2. Germline CDR1 SGHAT, CDR2 FQNNGV. The CDR3 spans 15 residues. Germline trimming cut 3 bases from V and 4 bases from J; bases unmatched to any gene: 9. The CDR3: CASSFLASGDYEQYF. In DNA, the CDR3 is TGTGCCAGCAGCTTTCTGGCCAGCGGGGATTACGAGCAGTACTTC.

V gene TRBV5-6 combines with J gene TRBJ1-4; 8 bases are shared with TRBD1. Trimming took 1 base from V and 6 from J; bases not matched to a gene: 5. This CDR3 comprises 15 residues. Per germline, CDR1 SGHDT and CDR2 YYEEEE. Here the CDR3 reads CASSLRGQGHEKLFF. CDR3 DNA sequence: TGTGCCAGCAGCTTGAGAGGACAGGGTCATGAAAAACTGTTTTTT.

There are a few counts of this clone. This chain connects TRBV29-1 to TRBJ2-1; 12 bases match TRBD2. The germline V gene has CDR1 SQVTM and CDR2 ANQGSEA. The V segment lost 7 bases and the J segment 9 bases; nucleotides outside the gene matches: 7. The CDR3 runs 13 residues. CDR3 residues: CSGASGRASEQFF. CDR3 DNA: TGCAGCGGGGCTAGCGGGAGGGCCTCTGAGCAGTTCTTC.

The gene calls are TRBV5-1 and TRBJ2-1, with 7 bases matching TRBD1. The ends lost 0 bases at V and 6 bases at J; junction bases unmatched: 0. This CDR3 is built from 13 residues. Per the germline V gene, CDR1 is SGHRS and CDR2 is YFSETQ. The CDR3 here is CASSLGTGNEQFF. CDR3 DNA sequence: TGCGCCAGCAGCTTGGGGACAGGCAATGAGCAGTTCTTC.

This clone showed up just a few times. The CDR3 bases are TGTGCCAGCAGCTTGAGCGGGAGTTTTAATGAGCAGTTCTTC. Its protein is CASSLSGSFNEQFF. This chain connects TRBV7-3 to TRBJ2-1, with 8 bases that match TRBD2. V shed 3 bases and J 7 bases; nucleotides not matched to a gene: 5. From germline, CDR1 is SGHTA and CDR2 FQGTGA. The CDR3 length is 14 residues. Full variable domain (remainder filled in from reference TRBV7-3 and TRBJ2-1): GAGVSQTPSNKVTEKGKYVELRCDPISGHTALYWYRQSLGQGPEFLIYFQGTGAADDSGLPNDRFFAVRPEGSVSTLKIQRTERGDSAVYLCASSLSGSFNEQFFGPGTRLTVL.

V is TRBV10-3 and J is TRBJ1-1; D gene ambiguous. The CDR3 has 17 amino acids. Per the germline V gene, CDR1 is ENHRY and CDR2 is SYGVKD. Trimming took 0 bases from V and 1 from J, leaving 15 bases between them. CDR3 bases: TGTGCCATCAGTGAGTCGACTGGTAGTGGAAAGAACACTGAAGCTTTCTTT. Its protein product is CAISESTGSGKNTEAFF.

In its sample, this clone was seen once. The chain uses TRBV6-4 and TRBJ1-6; D gene unclear. This CDR3 region has 13 residues. V was cut by 5 bases and J by 5 bases, with 7 bases left in between. The germline gives CDR1 MRHNA, CDR2 SNTAGT. CDR3 bases: TGTGCCAGCAGTTTAACAGATAATTCACCCCTCCACTTT. Its translation is CASSLTDNSPLHF.

The rearrangement links TRBV19 to TRBJ2-4; maybe TRBD2 (5 bases). Trimming stripped 7 bases from V and 7 bases from J, with 20 bases between. The CDR3 covers 15 residues. Germline V gene lookup returns CDR1 LNHDA and CDR2 SQIVND (reference sequence). CDR3 region: CASTDLGEPQNIQYF. For the CDR3, the DNA is TGTGCCAGTACCGATCTTGGGGAGCCTCAGAACATTCAGTACTTC.

A word on this clone: At one end, the junction sequence differs from germline, possibly due to a read error. J is TRBJ2-7 and V is TRBV5-1; 8 bases agree with TRBD1. The J call may be faulty, since TRBJ2-1 better matches the DNA end. Germline V gene lookup returns CDR1 SGHRS and CDR2 YFSETQ. The CDR3 contains 14 residues. CDR3 in amino acids: CASNLDRVNNEQFF. As DNA, the CDR3 is TGCGCCAGCAACTTGGACAGGGTCAACAATGAGCAGTTCTTC.

The chain employs TRBV18 and TRBJ2-3, with 12 bases that match TRBD2. The trim removed 4 bases at V and 3 bases at J, leaving 2 bases unmatched. The CDR3 has 15 amino acids. Per the germline V gene, CDR1 is KGHSH and CDR2 is LQKENI. CDR3 coding DNA: TGTGCCAGCTCACTGACTAGCGGGAGAACAGATACGCAGTATTTT. This gives the protein CASSLTSGRTDTQYF.

This chain joins TRBV4-1 and TRBJ1-2, with TRBD1 matching 7 bases. Germline V gene sequence: CDR1 MGHRA, CDR2 YSYEKL. V was clipped by 5 bases and J by 6 bases; unmatched bases: 15. The CDR3 totals 16 residues. The DNA for the CDR3 is TGCGCCAGCAGCGAATCTACAGGGGAGCCCTCTGATGGCTACACCTTC. Translating gives CASSESTGEPSDGYTF.

The chain links TRBV19 to TRBJ2-1; 9 positions agree with TRBD2. There are 15 residues in the CDR3. Germline-derived CDR1 and CDR2 are LNHDA and SQIVND (reference sequence). Trimming at V came to 2 bases and at J to 6 bases, leaving 5 bases not matched to a gene. Here the CDR3 DNA reads TGTGCCAGTAGTATACTTAGCGGGGGCCTCAATGAGCAGTTCTTC. Protein: CASSILSGGLNEQFF. Full variable domain (outside the CDR3, taken from reference TRBV19 and TRBJ2-1): DGGITQSPKYLFRKEGQNVTLSCEQNLNHDAMYWYRQDPGQGLRLIYYSQIVNDFQKGDIAEGYSVSREKKESFPLTVTSAQKNPTAFYLCASSILSGGLNEQFFGPGTRLTVL.

The chain links TRBV6-4 to TRBJ1-1; no clear D. This CDR3 comprises 15 residues. V was shortened by 0 bases and J by 2 bases, with 10 bases between the two germline ends. Germline V gives CDR1 MRHNA, CDR2 SNTAGT. This CDR3 reads CASSDSYGINTEAFF. CDR3 sequence (DNA): TGTGCCAGCAGTGACTCTTACGGGATTAACACTGAAGCTTTCTTT.

V is TRBV11-2 and J is TRBJ2-7, with 14 bases fitting TRBD2. This CDR3 comprises 15 residues. Losses at the gene ends were 5 bases for V and 6 bases for J; bases not matched to a gene: 6. CDR1 and CDR2 (germline): SGHAT, FQNNGV. CDR3 bases: TGTGCCAGCAGCGCCGGGACTAGCGGGAGAGGCGAGCAGTACTTC. Protein: CASSAGTSGRGEQYF.

A few counts support this clone. This rearrangement joins TRBV30 to TRBJ2-7, with 7 positions matching TRBD1. This CDR3 spans 13 amino acids. Germline lookup yields CDR1 GTSNPN and CDR2 SVGIG (reference sequence). Losses at the gene ends were 2 bases for V and 5 bases for J; bases not matched to a gene: 6. The CDR3, as DNA: TGTGCCTGGAGTAATAGGGGACAGAACGAGCAGTACTTC. Protein sequence: CAWSNRGQNEQYF.